Below, 29 T cell receptor beta chains from the same sample are listed, as sequenced in a study of neurological immune-mediated disorders. In TCRdb, the 5' RACE reads were re-called with MiXCR into one record per CDR3 protein. The sample shows about 76,000 distinct CDR3 sequences, 15% to 20% of them seen only once. Sequenced sample: PBMCs. The receptors derive from a woman aged 40-49 years in good health.

The J gene is TRBJ2-5, the V gene TRBV7-2; D uncertain. CDR3 length: 13 amino acids. Germline-derived CDR1 and CDR2 are SGHTA and FQGNSA. Trimming left V 7 bases short and J 2 bases short, with 11 bases between. CDR3 loop: CASTVGYQETQYF. CDR3 nucleotides: TGTGCCAGCACCGTGGGATATCAAGAGACCCAGTACTTC.

This chain joins TRBV4-3 and TRBJ1-2; D possibly corresponds to TRBD1 (5 bases). The CDR3 has 17 residues. V lost 3 bases and J lost 4, with 21 bases in between. Looked up from germline, CDR1 is LGHNA and CDR2 is YSLEER. The CDR3: CASSHTATGAGRYGYTF. The CDR3 bases are TGCGCCAGCAGCCACACTGCCACCGGGGCAGGGCGCTATGGCTACACCTTC.

This clonotype occurred many times. The gene calls are TRBV20-1 and TRBJ2-7; the D gene is possibly TRBD2 (6 bases). Germline CDR1 reads DFQATT; CDR2 reads SNEGSKA (reference sequence). This CDR3 comprises 15 residues. Trimming removed 6 bases at V and 4 bases at J, with 22 bases between. The CDR3 protein is CSAPPAGGREYEQYV. The CDR3 bases are TGCAGTGCCCCCCCAGCGGGTGGCAGGGAGTACGAGCAGTACGTC.

The chain carries TRBV12-3 or TRBV12-4 and TRBJ2-1; 7 bases are shared with TRBD2. Trimming cost V 6 bases and J 10 bases; bases outside gene matches: 6. The CDR3 runs to 12 residues. CDR3 amino acids: CASSRAGMEQFF. CDR3 sequence (DNA): TGTGCCAGCAGCCGAGCGGGAATGGAGCAGTTCTTC.

CDR3 sequence (DNA): TGTGCCAGCAGCCCGGGACTGACGAACACTGAAGCTTTCTTT. As protein: CASSPGLTNTEAFF. This chain links TRBV3-1 with TRBJ1-1, with D possibly being TRBD1 (5 bases). This CDR3 has 14 residues. Looked up from germline, CDR1 is LGHDT and CDR2 is YNNKEL (reference sequence). Trimming took off 4 bases at V and 1 base at J, with 10 bases between the two ends.

This clonotype was observed many times. V usage is TRBV5-6 and J usage is TRBJ1-1, with D maybe TRBD1 (5 bases). The CDR3 is 14 amino acids. Germline CDR1 is SGHDT and CDR2 is YYEEEE. V dropped 4 bases and J dropped 3 bases, with 13 bases sitting between them. The CDR3 sequence is CASSRSQGYTEAFF. The CDR3, as DNA: TGTGCCAGCAGCCGTTCGCAGGGATACACTGAAGCTTTCTTT.

A remark on this clonotype: This may arise from a read error, as a much more abundant clone is one base away. The chain recombines TRBV9 with TRBJ1-1; no reliable D call. The CDR3 consists of 11 residues. CDR1 and CDR2 (germline): SGDLS, YYNGEE. CDR3 residues: CVSSVGGEAFF. The CDR3 bases are TGTGTCAGCAGCGTGGGCGGCGAAGCTTTCTTT. The full variable domain, rest sourced from reference TRBV9 and TRBJ1-1, is DSGVTQTPKHLITATGQRVTLRCSPRSGDLSVYWYQQSLDQGLQFLIQYYNGEERAKGNILERFSAQQFPDLHSELNLSSLELGDSALYFCVSSVGGEAFFGQGTRLTVV.

This clonotype was recorded at least ten times. V gene TRBV3-1 combines with J gene TRBJ1-5, with D unclear. The CDR3 sequence is 12 residues long. The V and J ends lost 3 bases and 6 bases respectively, with 6 bases between them. The germline CDR1 and CDR2 sequences are LGHDT and YNNKEL (reference sequence). CDR3 bases: TGTGCCAGCAGCCACGGAACTCAGCCCCAGCATTTT. Translated: CASSHGTQPQHF.

A word on this clonotype: This could be a read error, since a much larger clone is one nucleotide away. This sequence joins TRBV4-2 and TRBJ2-7; D remains ambiguous. There are 16 residues in the CDR3. Germline V gene sequence: CDR1 LGHNA, CDR2 YNFKEQ. V was clipped by 0 bases and J by 0 bases, with 12 bases between them. CDR3 nucleotide sequence: TGTGCCAGCAGCCAAGATGGGCGGATCCACTCCTACGAGCAGTACTTC. The encoded protein is CASSQDGRIHSYEQYF.

This clonotype was seen at least ten times. The V and J genes are TRBV5-1 and TRBJ1-2, with D possibly matching TRBD1 (5 bases). This CDR3 is built from 15 residues. The V end lost 0 bases, the J end lost 2 bases, and 11 bases lay between the germline ends. Germline V gene data show CDR1 as SGHRS and CDR2 as YFSETQ. The CDR3 region has the DNA TGCGCCAGCAGCTTGGGTACAGGCCTAAACTATGGCTACACCTTC. It specifies CASSLGTGLNYGYTF.

This clonotype was picked up many times. The V gene is TRBV5-1, the J gene TRBJ2-5; no firm D call. With 2 bases removed from V and 4 bases from J, the gap between germline ends came to 9 bases. CDR1 and CDR2 from the germline V gene are SGHRS and YFSETQ. The CDR3 runs 13 residues. The CDR3 DNA follows: TGCGCCAGCAGCTTAAAGAGCCCAGAGACCCAGTACTTC. Protein sequence: CASSLKSPETQYF. Full variable domain (remainder filled in from reference TRBV5-1 and TRBJ2-5): KAGVTQTPRYLIKTRGQQVTLSCSPISGHRSVSWYQQTPGQGLQFLFEYFSETQRNKGNFPGRFSGRQFSNSRSEMNVSTLELGDSALYLCASSLKSPETQYFGPGTRLLVL.

There are many counts of this clonotype. The rearrangement uses TRBV5-1 and TRBJ2-3, with D possibly matching TRBD2 (6 bases). Trimming cost V 2 bases and J 6 bases, with 13 bases left between them. The CDR3 has 14 amino acids. Germline assignment: CDR1 SGHRS and CDR2 YFSETQ. The CDR3 sequence: CASSFWTTADTQYF. CDR3 coding DNA: TGCGCCAGCAGCTTCTGGACTACGGCGGATACGCAGTATTTT.

This clonotype has ten or more counts. The genes are TRBV3-1 and TRBJ1-2, with D possibly being TRBD1 (5 bases). This CDR3 spans 12 amino acids. Deletions cut 2 bases from V and 5 bases from J, with 6 bases between. Germline loops: CDR1 LGHDT, CDR2 YNNKEL (reference sequence). In nucleotides, the CDR3 is TGTGCCAGCAGCCAACAGGGTTATGGCTACACCTTC. It translates to CASSQQGYGYTF.

This clonotype was detected many times. The genes are TRBV24-1 and TRBJ2-2; tentative D call: TRBD1 (6 bases). Germline assignment: CDR1 KGHDR and CDR2 SFDVKD. This CDR3 comprises 13 residues. Trimming removed 12 bases at V and 3 bases at J, with 13 bases between. The DNA for the CDR3 is TGTGCCTCTGAACAGGGATACACCGGGGAGCTGTTTTTT. As protein: CASEQGYTGELFF.

This clonotype was counted many times. The chain combines TRBV10-3 with TRBJ2-3, with TRBD2 as a possible D gene (6 bases). The germline V gene encodes CDR1 ENHRY and CDR2 SYGVKD. The CDR3 has 14 amino acids. V was cut by 4 bases and J by 1 base, with 9 bases left in between. In DNA form, the CDR3 reads TGTGCCATCAGTGCTGGCGGGGGCACAGATACGCAGTATTTT. This translates into CAISAGGGTDTQYF.

The chain employs TRBV28 and TRBJ2-5; D is possibly TRBD1 (5 bases). V lost 10 bases and J 4 bases, leaving 10 bases between the germline ends. CDR1 MDHEN and CDR2 SYDVKM come from the germline V gene. The length of the CDR3 is 11 residues. CDR3 amino acids: CATERGETQYF. The CDR3 nucleotides read TGTGCCACTGAAAGGGGAGAGACCCAGTACTTC. The full variable domain, completed using reference TRBV28 and TRBJ2-5, is DVKVTQSSRYLVKRTGEKVFLECVQDMDHENMFWYRQDPGLGLRLIYFSYDVKMKEKGDIPEGYSVSREKKERFSLILESASTNQTSMYLCATERGETQYFGPGTRLLVL.

The sample holds many counts of this clonotype. The chain carries TRBV12-3 or TRBV12-4 and TRBJ2-3; D may correspond to TRBD1 or TRBD2 (5 bases each). CDR3 length: 17 amino acids. Trimming removed 2 bases from V and 1 base from J, with 16 bases in between. Written as DNA, the CDR3 is TGTGCCAGCAGTTTAATTTTCCCGGGACGGGGCACAGATACGCAGTATTTT. It codes for CASSLIFPGRGTDTQYF.

The sample holds many counts of this clonotype. J is TRBJ2-1 and V is TRBV6-2 or TRBV6-3; the D gene is possibly TRBD2 (6 bases). Trimming took 2 bases from V and 6 from J, leaving 17 bases between them. The CDR3 runs 16 residues. Germline V CDR1 and CDR2: MNHEY, SVGEGT. The CDR3 DNA follows: TGTGCCAGCAGTTACGCCGGGACTCGGGGGACCAATGAGCAGTTCTTC. This gives the protein CASSYAGTRGTNEQFF.

This clonotype was counted ten times or more. CDR3 sequence (DNA): TGTGCCAGCAGCCCTCGTGGGAGAACTGAAGCTTTCTTT. Its protein product is CASSPRGRTEAFF. V gene TRBV7-2 combines with J gene TRBJ1-1; no clear D gene. The CDR3 contains 13 residues. The V end was cut by 5 bases, the J end by 5 bases, with 12 bases between. CDR1 and CDR2 from the germline V gene are SGHTA and FQGNSA.

The table lists this clonotype with many counts. The J gene is TRBJ2-3, the V gene TRBV7-2; 7 bases align to TRBD2. V lost 3 bases, J lost 5 bases, and 8 bases stayed unmatched. The CDR3 spans 15 residues. The germline CDR1 and CDR2 sequences are SGHTA and FQGNSA. CDR3 amino acids: CASSFVGGKGDTQYF. The CDR3 DNA follows: TGTGCCAGCAGCTTTGTCGGGGGGAAGGGAGATACGCAGTATTTT.

This clonotype was detected many times. The chain is built from TRBV9 and TRBJ2-1; 10 bases fit TRBD2. CDR3 length equals 15 residues. The V gene's germline CDR1 is SGDLS and CDR2 YYNGEE. V dropped 4 bases and J dropped 2; count of bases not matched to a gene: 3. In DNA form, the CDR3 reads TGTGCCAGCAGCCCCAGCGGGGGGGCCTACAATGAGCAGTTCTTC. As protein: CASSPSGGAYNEQFF.

This clonotype occurred many times. V and J are TRBV6-5 and TRBJ1-3, with TRBD1 matching 7 bases. Unmatched junction bases numbered 21, after V lost 2 bases and J lost 8 bases. The CDR3 spans 19 residues. The germline V gene has CDR1 MNHEY and CDR2 SVGAGI. The CDR3 here is CASSYAPPWTGGNVDTIYF. For the CDR3, the DNA is TGTGCCAGCAGTTACGCCCCCCCCTGGACAGGTGGAAATGTAGACACCATATATTTT.

This clonotype was counted ten times or more. The V and J genes are TRBV5-1 and TRBJ1-2; D perhaps matches TRBD1 (6 bases). There are 13 residues in the CDR3. V lost 6 bases and J 4 bases, leaving 13 bases between the germline ends. Germline lookup yields CDR1 SGHRS and CDR2 YFSETQ. The CDR3 DNA follows: TGCGCCAGCACTCTAGGGACACCCTATGGCTACACCTTC. This gives the protein CASTLGTPYGYTF.

The rearrangement uses TRBV18 and TRBJ2-7; 8 nucleotides agree with TRBD1. This CDR3 region has 15 residues. In germline, CDR1 is KGHSH, CDR2 LQKENI. V shed 2 bases, J shed 1 base, and the junction held 4 bases outside the gene matches. The CDR3 loop is CASSPRQGSSYEQYF. The CDR3 nucleotides are TGTGCCAGCTCACCAAGACAGGGGTCGTCCTACGAGCAGTACTTC.

This clonotype was recorded at least ten times. The DNA of the CDR3 is TGTGCCAGCAGTTTAAAGGGGAGAGGGACTGAAGCTTTCTTT. This encodes CASSLKGRGTEAFF. The chain joins TRBV12-3 or TRBV12-4 to TRBJ1-1, with D perhaps TRBD1 (5 bases). The CDR3 sequence is 14 residues long. The V end was cut by 2 bases, the J end by 5 bases, with 12 bases between.

This clonotype was observed many times. The chain recombines TRBV5-1 with TRBJ1-2; possibly TRBD1 for D (6 bases). The germline CDR1 and CDR2 sequences are SGHRS and YFSETQ. The ends were cut back, 1 base at V and 4 bases at J, with 23 bases in the middle. The CDR3 sequence is 18 residues long. CDR3 coding DNA: TGCGCCAGCAGCTTGCGTTGGACAGCCGCTAGGGTTTTCTATGGCTACACCTTC. Its protein product is CASSLRWTAARVFYGYTF.

The genes are TRBV20-1 and TRBJ2-2; no clear D gene. Germline V gives CDR1 DFQATT, CDR2 SNEGSKA (reference sequence). This CDR3 has 15 amino acids. Trimming pared 4 bases from V and 1 base from J, leaving 13 bases between. The CDR3 coding sequence is TGCAGTGCTACTAGGCGTCAGTTGAACACCGGGGAGCTGTTTTTT. This sequence encodes CSATRRQLNTGELFF.

This clonotype was detected many times. The chain joins TRBV6-2 or TRBV6-3 to TRBJ2-7; 7 nucleotides line up with TRBD1. This CDR3 has 12 amino acids. Germline V lookup: CDR1 MNHEY, CDR2 SVGEGT. J was trimmed by 4 bases and V by 6 bases; bases with no gene match: 3. The CDR3 region has the DNA TGTGCCAGCAGCTCACAGGGGTACGAGCAGTACGTC. It translates to CASSSQGYEQYV.

The rearrangement uses TRBV5-1 and TRBJ2-3; D is perhaps TRBD2 (5 bases). Germline V gene lookup returns CDR1 SGHRS and CDR2 YFSETQ. There are 13 residues in the CDR3. The V and J ends lost 0 bases and 5 bases respectively, with 7 bases between them. The CDR3 DNA follows: TGCGCCAGCAGCTTGGCCCGGGGAGATACGCAGTATTTT. It codes for CASSLARGDTQYF. The complete variable domain, with remaining parts taken from reference TRBV5-1 and TRBJ2-3, reads KAGVTQTPRYLIKTRGQQVTLSCSPISGHRSVSWYQQTPGQGLQFLFEYFSETQRNKGNFPGRFSGRQFSNSRSEMNVSTLELGDSALYLCASSLARGDTQYFGPGTRLTVL.